This entry lists 27 T cell receptor beta chains sequenced from one sample in a study of blood T cell repertoires in COVID-19. Measured with immunoSEQ multiplex PCR; TCRdb has only the in-frame clones, and not every one. The sample carries roughly 100,000 clones, around 90% recorded once. Sample: peripheral blood. Receptors were obtained from a woman aged 50 to 60 with COVID-19, enrolled during active disease.

The chain carries TRBV29-1 and TRBJ2-5; maybe TRBD2 (7 bases). V gave up 7 bases and J gave up 1 base, with 10 bases separating them. The CDR3 covers 12 residues. CDR1 and CDR2 from the germline V gene are SQVTM and ANQGSEA. This chain's CDR3 is CSGGGPQETQYF. The DNA of the CDR3 is TGCAGCGGGGGGGGCCCCCAAGAGACCCAGTACTTC. The variable domain in full, completed from reference TRBV29-1 and TRBJ2-5, reads SAVISQKPSRDICQRGTSLTIQCQVDSQVTMMFWYRQQPGQSLTLIATANQGSEATYESGFVIDKFPISRPNLTFSTLTVSNMSPEDSSIYLCSGGGPQETQYFGPGTRLLVL.

The CDR3 nucleotides read TGCGCCAGCAGCCCAGGCGGGGGGGTTACCTACAATGAGCAGTTCTTC. As protein: CASSPGGGVTYNEQFF. The gene calls are TRBV4-3 and TRBJ2-1; the match to TRBD2 covers 9 bases. The germline V gene encodes CDR1 LGHNA and CDR2 YSLEER. The CDR3 is made up of 16 amino acids. The J segment lost 2 bases and the V segment lost 4 bases, leaving 6 bases of the junction unmatched.

The rearrangement links TRBV15 to TRBJ2-1; the D gene is possibly TRBD2 (6 bases). Trimming stripped 8 bases from V and 3 bases from J, with 17 bases between. There are 15 residues in the CDR3. CDR1 LNHNV and CDR2 YYDKDF come from the germline V gene (reference sequence). This chain's CDR3 is CATGLLGGGYNEQFF. As DNA, the CDR3 is TGTGCCACCGGACTCTTGGGGGGTGGCTACAATGAGCAGTTCTTC.

The rearrangement links TRBV27 to TRBJ2-7; 12 nucleotides align to TRBD1. Germline V gene sequence: CDR1 MNHEY, CDR2 SMNVEV (reference sequence). This CDR3 has 15 amino acids. V dropped 2 bases and J dropped 7; count of bases not matched to a gene: 6. CDR3 loop: CASSLDGTGGREQYF. Written as DNA, the CDR3 is TGTGCCAGCAGTTTAGATGGGACAGGGGGCAGGGAGCAGTACTTC.

The chain employs TRBV4-2 and TRBJ2-7; 9 bases map to TRBD1. The CDR3 consists of 14 residues. Germline V lookup: CDR1 LGHNA, CDR2 YNFKEQ. Trimming removed 10 bases from V and 2 bases from J; junction bases left unmatched: 9. In DNA, the CDR3 is TGTGCCACCTCCGTTGGGACAGGGACCTACGAGCAGTACTTC. Its translation is CATSVGTGTYEQYF.

The chain couples TRBV7-6 to TRBJ2-7; maybe TRBD1 (5 bases). The germline V and J ends were trimmed by 5 bases and 1 base, with 9 bases remaining between them. Germline-derived CDR1 and CDR2 are SGHVS and FNYEAQ. The CDR3 consists of 13 residues. The CDR3 DNA is TGTGCCAGCAGCCGATCAGGGTCCTACGAGCAGTACTTC. Its translation is CASSRSGSYEQYF.

V and J are TRBV3-1 (or the pseudogene TRBV3-2) and TRBJ2-5; a possible D gene is TRBD1 (5 bases). The length of the CDR3 is 13 residues. Germline V gives CDR1 LGHDT, CDR2 YNNKEL (reference sequence). V dropped 5 bases and J dropped 4 bases, with 11 bases sitting between them. The CDR3 DNA is TGTGCCAGCAGCTCTTGGGGCGGAGAGACCCAGTACTTC. Translation: CASSSWGGETQYF.

The V gene is TRBV4-2, the J gene TRBJ2-1; 8 positions match TRBD2. Germline V gene data show CDR1 as LGHNA and CDR2 as YNFKEQ. V trimming: 3 bases; J trimming: 2 bases; junction bases outside the gene matches: 18. The CDR3 sequence is 20 residues long. CDR3 bases: TGTGCCAGCAGCCAGTATCCTCCTAGCGGGCAGGTCCCTACCTACAATGAGCAGTTCTTC. Residues: CASSQYPPSGQVPTYNEQFF.

This chain connects TRBV30 to TRBJ2-3; 9 nucleotides agree with TRBD1. J gave up 6 bases and V 1 base, and 5 bases lay outside the gene matches. Germline loops: CDR1 GTSNPN, CDR2 SVGIG (reference sequence). This CDR3 spans 14 amino acids. The DNA for the CDR3 is TGTGCCTGGAGTGGGGGACAGGGTAGTGATACGCAGTATTTT. It translates to CAWSGGQGSDTQYF.

In this sample, this clone turned up a few times. This chain connects TRBV5-1 to TRBJ1-2; 9 positions agree with TRBD1. The V and J ends lost 4 bases and 2 bases, in that order; junction bases with no gene match: 15. CDR1 and CDR2 (germline): SGHRS, YFSETQ. There are 18 residues in the CDR3. CDR3 bases: TGCGCCAGCAGCAGTGTAGGGACAGGGCCTTACTTAAACTATGGCTACACCTTC. Translation: CASSSVGTGPYLNYGYTF.

The CDR3 sequence is CASSPDSYGYTF. The CDR3 nucleotides are TGTGCCAGCAGTCCCGACAGCTATGGCTACACCTTC. The genes are TRBV5-8 and TRBJ1-2, with D tentatively TRBD1 (5 bases). The CDR3 is made up of 12 amino acids. V was trimmed by 5 bases and J by 4 bases, leaving 9 bases between them. The V gene's germline CDR1 is SGHTS and CDR2 YDEGEE. Combining the CDR3 with reference TRBV5-8 and TRBJ1-2 gives the whole variable domain EAGVTQSPTHLIKTRGQQATLRCSPISGHTSVYWYQQALGLGLQFLLWYDEGEERNRGNFPPRFSGRQFPNYSSELNVNALELEDSALYLCASSPDSYGYTFGSGTRLTVV.

This clone was seen just once. The rearrangement links TRBV6-5 to TRBJ1-2; D is unclear. Trimming shortened V by 7 bases and J by 2 bases, and 11 bases separated the two germline ends. The CDR3 is made up of 13 amino acids. From germline, CDR1 is MNHEY and CDR2 SVGAGI. The CDR3 loop is CASNPGSNYGYTF. The CDR3 bases are TGTGCCAGCAATCCGGGTTCAAACTATGGCTACACCTTC.

The chain couples TRBV11-3 to TRBJ2-7; TRBD1 might be the D (5 bases). V was shortened by 9 bases and J by 2 bases, with 23 bases between the two germline ends. Germline V lookup: CDR1 SGHNT, CDR2 YENEEA. CDR3 length equals 16 residues. This CDR3 reads CARSPIVAQDTYEQYF. The DNA of the CDR3 is TGTGCCAGAAGCCCAATCGTTGCTCAGGACACCTACGAGCAGTACTTC.

The count of this clone is one. V usage is TRBV14 and J usage is TRBJ1-1; D is possibly TRBD1 (6 bases). Germline lookup yields CDR1 SGHDN and CDR2 FVKESK. There are 15 residues in the CDR3. The ends were cut back, 0 bases at V and 5 bases at J, with 13 bases in the middle. CDR3 coding DNA: TGTGCCAGCAGCCAAGAGCTAGACAGGATGACTGAAGCTTTCTTT. Residues: CASSQELDRMTEAFF. Complete variable domain (other parts from reference TRBV14 and TRBJ1-1): EAGVTQFPSHSVIEKGQTVTLRCDPISGHDNLYWYRRVMGKEIKFLLHFVKESKQDESGMPNNRFLAERTGGTYSTLKVQPAELEDSGVYFCASSQELDRMTEAFFGQGTRLTVV.

A single count supports this clone. The V call is TRBV27, the J call TRBJ2-7, with D possibly TRBD1 on 6 matching bases. Germline assignment: CDR1 MNHEY and CDR2 SMNVEV (reference sequence). V was shortened by 6 bases and J by 4 bases, with 13 bases between the two germline ends. This CDR3 has 13 residues. The CDR3 sequence: CASRRAGDYEQYF. DNA of the CDR3: TGTGCCAGCAGGCGTGCAGGGGATTACGAGCAGTACTTC.

This sequence joins TRBV5-1 and TRBJ2-3; D is perhaps TRBD2 (6 bases). The CDR3 has 17 residues. Germline V lookup: CDR1 SGHRS, CDR2 YFSETQ. The V and J ends lost 0 bases and 0 bases respectively, with 14 bases between them. CDR3 in DNA: TGCGCCAGCAGCTTGGCCCCACGGGGGACTAGCACAGATACGCAGTATTTT. It codes for CASSLAPRGTSTDTQYF.

The chain is built from TRBV29-1 and TRBJ2-1; possible D gene TRBD2, 6 bases. Trimming cost V 6 bases and J 7 bases, with 19 bases left between them. Looked up from germline, CDR1 is SQVTM and CDR2 is ANQGSEA. The CDR3 is 14 residues long. The CDR3 protein is CSVVPLEGDNEQFF. As DNA, the CDR3 is TGCAGCGTGGTCCCCCTGGAGGGCGATAATGAGCAGTTCTTC.

V usage is TRBV28 and J usage is TRBJ1-1, with D hard to call. The CDR3 consists of 15 residues. The germline V and J ends were trimmed by 5 bases and 1 base, with 14 bases remaining between them. CDR1 and CDR2 from the germline V gene are MDHEN and SYDVKM. CDR3 sequence: CASSPRAPRNTEAFF. CDR3 DNA sequence: TGTGCCAGCAGTCCCCGCGCACCCCGGAACACTGAAGCTTTCTTT.

The chain uses TRBV28 and TRBJ2-3, with 8 positions matching TRBD1. J gave up 3 bases and V 6 bases, and 14 bases lay outside the gene matches. CDR3 length equals 17 residues. Per the germline V gene, CDR1 is MDHEN and CDR2 is SYDVKM. CDR3 coding DNA: TGTGCCAGCAGACACCCGACAGGGGCAGGGATTACAGATACGCAGTATTTT. The encoded protein is CASRHPTGAGITDTQYF.

This clone was found a few times. The rearrangement links TRBV7-9 to TRBJ1-5; 11 bases fit TRBD1. The CDR3 covers 15 residues. The germline gives CDR1 SEHNR, CDR2 FQNEAQ (reference sequence). J gave up 6 bases and V 5 bases, and 6 bases lay outside the gene matches. The DNA of the CDR3 is TGTGCCAGCAGCCCACCGGGACAGGGGGTTCAGCCCCAGCATTTT. Its translation: CASSPPGQGVQPQHF. Variable domain in full (rest from reference TRBV7-9 and TRBJ1-5): DTGVSQNPRHKITKRGQNVTFRCDPISEHNRLYWYRQTLGQGPEFLTYFQNEAQLEKSRLLSDRFSAERPKGSFSTLEIQRTEQGDSAMYLCASSPPGQGVQPQHFGDGTRLSIL.

The gene calls are TRBV7-2 and TRBJ1-2, with D unresolved. Trimming took off 5 bases at V and 2 bases at J, with 12 bases between the two ends. The germline V gene has CDR1 SGHTA and CDR2 FQGNSA. This CDR3 is 14 amino acids long. As DNA, the CDR3 is TGTGCCAGCAGCCCCCCCACGGGAAACTATGGCTACACCTTC. It specifies CASSPPTGNYGYTF.

The chain joins TRBV6-5 to TRBJ2-7, with D perhaps TRBD1 (6 bases). CDR1 MNHEY and CDR2 SVGAGI come from the germline V gene. The V gene lost 2 bases and the J gene lost 4 bases, with 18 bases spanning the gap. The CDR3 extends over 16 amino acids. CDR3 region: CASSYTRQVRTYEQYF. CDR3 bases: TGTGCCAGCAGTTACACCCGACAGGTTAGGACTTACGAGCAGTACTTC.

The genes are TRBV5-1 and TRBJ1-2; 9 nucleotides line up with TRBD1. The CDR3 runs 19 residues. The germline V gene encodes CDR1 SGHRS and CDR2 YFSETQ. V shed 0 bases, J shed 2 bases, and the junction held 14 bases outside the gene matches. The CDR3 bases are TGCGCCAGCAGCTTGGTGTACGGGGACAGGGAGAATTTGAACTATGGCTACACCTTC. It translates to CASSLVYGDRENLNYGYTF.

This chain connects TRBV11-2 to TRBJ1-2; possibly TRBD1 for D (5 bases). Germline loops: CDR1 SGHAT, CDR2 FQNNGV. Trimming stripped 2 bases from V and 4 bases from J, with 17 bases between. The CDR3 contains 16 residues. CDR3 bases: TGTGCCAGCAGCTTATCGGCGGGGGGTGATTTCTATGGCTACACCTTC. This gives the protein CASSLSAGGDFYGYTF.

The chain links TRBV6-6 to TRBJ1-2; D is undetermined. V was clipped by 7 bases and J by 3 bases, with 12 bases between them. In germline, CDR1 is MNHNY, CDR2 SVGAGI (reference sequence). The CDR3 runs 13 residues. The CDR3 reads CASTSPGDYGYTF. CDR3 DNA: TGTGCCAGCACTTCCCCGGGTGACTATGGCTACACCTTC.

The chain joins TRBV28 to TRBJ2-7; weak D call: TRBD1 (8 bases). Germline V gene sequence: CDR1 MDHEN, CDR2 SYDVKM. This CDR3 spans 15 amino acids. Trimming removed 2 bases at V and 3 bases at J, with 14 bases between. CDR3 protein: CASSLVTGGDYEQYF. The CDR3 coding sequence is TGTGCCAGCAGTTTAGTTACAGGGGGGGACTACGAGCAGTACTTC.

The chain carries TRBV5-4 and TRBJ2-1; the D gene is possibly TRBD1 (7 bases). The CDR3 covers 15 residues. Between the trimmed V and J ends, which lost 1 base and 8 bases, there was a span of 16 bases. Germline V CDR1 and CDR2: SGHNT, YYREEE (reference sequence). Written as DNA, the CDR3 is TGTGCCAGCAGCTTGCAGGGGGGATTAAAGGATGAGCAGTTCTTC. Encoded protein: CASSLQGGLKDEQFF.